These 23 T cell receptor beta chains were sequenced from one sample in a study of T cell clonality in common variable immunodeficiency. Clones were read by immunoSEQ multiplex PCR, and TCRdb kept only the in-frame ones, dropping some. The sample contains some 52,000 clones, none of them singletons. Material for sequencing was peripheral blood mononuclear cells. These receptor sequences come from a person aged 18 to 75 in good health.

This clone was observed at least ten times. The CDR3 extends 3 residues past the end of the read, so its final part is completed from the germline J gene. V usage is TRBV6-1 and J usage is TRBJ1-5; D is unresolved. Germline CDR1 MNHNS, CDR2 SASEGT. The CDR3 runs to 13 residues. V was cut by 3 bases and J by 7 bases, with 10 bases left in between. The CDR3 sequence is CASSDLQWQPQHF. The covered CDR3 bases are TGTGCCAGCAGTGACCTCCAGTGGCAGCCC.

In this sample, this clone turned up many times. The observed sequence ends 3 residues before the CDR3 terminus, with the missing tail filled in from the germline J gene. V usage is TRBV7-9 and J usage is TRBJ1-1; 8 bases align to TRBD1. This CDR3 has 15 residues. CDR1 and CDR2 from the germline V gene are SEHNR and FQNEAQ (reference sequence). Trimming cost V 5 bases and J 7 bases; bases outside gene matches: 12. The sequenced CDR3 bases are TGTGCCAGCAGCGGGGGACAGGACCGAAGGGGTGAA. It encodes CASSGGQDRRGE. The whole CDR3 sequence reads CASSGGQDRRGEAFF. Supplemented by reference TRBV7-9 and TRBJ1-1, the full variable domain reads DTGVSQNPRHKITKRGQNVTFRCDPISEHNRLYWYRQTLGQGPEFLTYFQNEAQLEKSRLLSDRFSAERPKGSFSTLEIQRTEQGDSAMYLCASSGGQDRRGEAFFGQGTRLTVV.

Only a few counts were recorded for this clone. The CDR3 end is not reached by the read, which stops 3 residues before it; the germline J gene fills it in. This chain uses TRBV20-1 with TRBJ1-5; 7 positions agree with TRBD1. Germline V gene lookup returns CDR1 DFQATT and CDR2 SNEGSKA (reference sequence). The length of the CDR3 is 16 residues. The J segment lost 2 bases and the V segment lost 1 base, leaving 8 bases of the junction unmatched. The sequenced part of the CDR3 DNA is TGCAGTGCTAGAGGTCAACAGGGGTTGCGCAATCAGCCC. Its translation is CSARGQQGLRNQP. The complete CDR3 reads CSARGQQGLRNQPQHF.

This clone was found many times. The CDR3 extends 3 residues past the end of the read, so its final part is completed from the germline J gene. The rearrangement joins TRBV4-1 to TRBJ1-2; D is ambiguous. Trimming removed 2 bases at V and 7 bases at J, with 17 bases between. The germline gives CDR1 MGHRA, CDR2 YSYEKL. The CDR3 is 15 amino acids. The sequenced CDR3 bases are TGCGCCAGCAGCCAATCATATACGGGGTTCGTTGGC. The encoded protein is CASSQSYTGFVG. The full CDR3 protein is CASSQSYTGFVGYTF.

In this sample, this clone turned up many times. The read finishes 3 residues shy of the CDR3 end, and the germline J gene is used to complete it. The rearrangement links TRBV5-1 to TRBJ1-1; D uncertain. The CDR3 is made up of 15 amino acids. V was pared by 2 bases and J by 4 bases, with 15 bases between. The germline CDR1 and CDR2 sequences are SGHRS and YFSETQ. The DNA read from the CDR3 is TGCGCCAGCAGCTTCAAGGGCAGCCTTGGCACTGAA. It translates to CASSFKGSLGTE. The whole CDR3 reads CASSFKGSLGTEAFF.

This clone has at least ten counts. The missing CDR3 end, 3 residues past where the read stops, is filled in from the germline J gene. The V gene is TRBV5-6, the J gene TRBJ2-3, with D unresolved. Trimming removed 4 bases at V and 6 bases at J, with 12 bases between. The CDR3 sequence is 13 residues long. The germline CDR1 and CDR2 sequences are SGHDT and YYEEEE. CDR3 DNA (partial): TGTGCCAGCAGCCGATCAGGTTCTGATACG. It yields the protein CASSRSGSDT. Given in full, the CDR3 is CASSRSGSDTQYF.

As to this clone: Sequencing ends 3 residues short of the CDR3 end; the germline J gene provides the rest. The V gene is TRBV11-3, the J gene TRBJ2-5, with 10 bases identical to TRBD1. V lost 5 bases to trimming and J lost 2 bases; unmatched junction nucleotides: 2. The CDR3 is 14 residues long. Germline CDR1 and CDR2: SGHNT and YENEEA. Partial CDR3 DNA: TGTGCCAGCAGCCGGGACAGGGGACAAGAGACC. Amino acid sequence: CASSRDRGQET. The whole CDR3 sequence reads CASSRDRGQETQYF.

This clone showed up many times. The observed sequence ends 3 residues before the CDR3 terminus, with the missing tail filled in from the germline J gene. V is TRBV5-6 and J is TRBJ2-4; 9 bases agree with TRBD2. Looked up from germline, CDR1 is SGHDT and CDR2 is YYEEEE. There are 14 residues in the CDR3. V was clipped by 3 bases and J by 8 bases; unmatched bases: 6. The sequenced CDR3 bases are TGTGCCAGCAGCTCCGGGACTAGCCAGGACATT. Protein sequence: CASSSGTSQDI. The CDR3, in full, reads CASSSGTSQDIQYF.

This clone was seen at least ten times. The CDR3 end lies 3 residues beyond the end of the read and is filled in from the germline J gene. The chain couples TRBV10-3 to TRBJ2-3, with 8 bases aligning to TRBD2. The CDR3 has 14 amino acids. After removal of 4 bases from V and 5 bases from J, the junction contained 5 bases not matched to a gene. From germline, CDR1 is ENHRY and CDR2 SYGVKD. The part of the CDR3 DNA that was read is TGTGCCATCAGTGCCAGCGGGAGTGGAGATACG. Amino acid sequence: CAISASGSGDT. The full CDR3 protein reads CAISASGSGDTQYF.

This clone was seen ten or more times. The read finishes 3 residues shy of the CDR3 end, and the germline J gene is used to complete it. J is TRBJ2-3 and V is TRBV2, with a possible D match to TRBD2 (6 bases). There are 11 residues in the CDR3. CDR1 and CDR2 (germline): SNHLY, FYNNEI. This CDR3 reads CASSEGLAQYF. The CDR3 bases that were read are TGTGCCAGCAGTGAAGGACTAGCG.

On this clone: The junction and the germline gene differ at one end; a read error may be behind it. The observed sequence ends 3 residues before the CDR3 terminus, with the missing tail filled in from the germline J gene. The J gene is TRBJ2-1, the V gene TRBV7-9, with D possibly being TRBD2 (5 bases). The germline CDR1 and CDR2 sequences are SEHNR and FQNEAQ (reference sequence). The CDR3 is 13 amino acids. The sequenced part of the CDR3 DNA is TGTTCCAGCAGCTCCATGGACTCCAATGAG. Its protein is CSSSSMDSNE. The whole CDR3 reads CSSSSMDSNEQFF.

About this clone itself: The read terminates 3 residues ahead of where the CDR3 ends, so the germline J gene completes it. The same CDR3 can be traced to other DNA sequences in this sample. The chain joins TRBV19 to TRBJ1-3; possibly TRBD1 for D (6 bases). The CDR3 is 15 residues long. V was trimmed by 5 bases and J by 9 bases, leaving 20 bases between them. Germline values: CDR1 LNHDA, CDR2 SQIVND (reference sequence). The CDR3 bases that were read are TGTGCCAGTAGTGCTTACCTCAGGGGAGGAGGCACC. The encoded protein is CASSAYLRGGGT. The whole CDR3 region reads CASSAYLRGGGTIYF.

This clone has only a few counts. The CDR3 protein is CASSLVGLTYNEQFF. The DNA read from the CDR3 is TGTGCCAGCAGCTTAGTGGGGCTGACCTACAATGAG. The V gene is TRBV7-2, the J gene TRBJ2-1, with D perhaps TRBD1 (5 bases). The missing CDR3 end, 3 residues past where the read stops, is filled in from the germline J gene. CDR1 is SGHTA, CDR2 FQGNSA, per germline. This CDR3 is built from 15 residues. V lost 1 base and J 2 bases, leaving 9 bases between the germline ends.

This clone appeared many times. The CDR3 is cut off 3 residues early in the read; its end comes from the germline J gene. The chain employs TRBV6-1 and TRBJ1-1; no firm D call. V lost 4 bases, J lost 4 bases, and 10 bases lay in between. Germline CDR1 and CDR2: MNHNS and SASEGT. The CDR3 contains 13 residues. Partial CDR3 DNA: TGTGCCAGCAGTGGGCAGGCGGGCACTGAA. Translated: CASSGQAGTE. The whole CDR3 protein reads CASSGQAGTEAFF.

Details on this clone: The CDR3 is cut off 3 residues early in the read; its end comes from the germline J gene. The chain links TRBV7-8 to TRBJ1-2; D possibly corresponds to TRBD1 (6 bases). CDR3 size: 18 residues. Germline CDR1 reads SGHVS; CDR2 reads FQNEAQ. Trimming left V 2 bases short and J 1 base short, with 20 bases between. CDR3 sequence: CASSLYGFLSGVNYGYTF. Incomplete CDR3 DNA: TGTGCCAGCAGCTTATATGGATTCCTCTCAGGGGTTAACTATGGC.

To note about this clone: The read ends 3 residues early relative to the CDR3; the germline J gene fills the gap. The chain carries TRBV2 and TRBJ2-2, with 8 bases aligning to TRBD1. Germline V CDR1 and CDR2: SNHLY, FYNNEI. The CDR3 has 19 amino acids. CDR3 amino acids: CASSEAWAGGSIFNSPLFF. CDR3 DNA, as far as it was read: TGTGCCAGCAGTGAAGCATGGGCAGGGGGCAGTATCTTTAATTCACCG.

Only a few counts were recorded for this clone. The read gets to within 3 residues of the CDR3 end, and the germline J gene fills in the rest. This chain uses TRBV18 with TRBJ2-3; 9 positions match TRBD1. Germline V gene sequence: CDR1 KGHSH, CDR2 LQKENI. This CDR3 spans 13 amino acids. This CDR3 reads CASSQGQGQPQYF. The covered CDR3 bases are TGTGCCAGCTCACAGGGACAGGGTCAGCCG.

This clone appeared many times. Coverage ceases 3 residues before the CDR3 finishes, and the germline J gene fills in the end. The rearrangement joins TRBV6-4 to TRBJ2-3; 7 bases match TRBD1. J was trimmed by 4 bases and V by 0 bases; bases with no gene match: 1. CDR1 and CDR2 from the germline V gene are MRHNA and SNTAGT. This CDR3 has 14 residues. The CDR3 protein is CASSDSQGADTQYF. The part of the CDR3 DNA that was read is TGTGCCAGCAGTGACTCGCAGGGGGCAGATACG.

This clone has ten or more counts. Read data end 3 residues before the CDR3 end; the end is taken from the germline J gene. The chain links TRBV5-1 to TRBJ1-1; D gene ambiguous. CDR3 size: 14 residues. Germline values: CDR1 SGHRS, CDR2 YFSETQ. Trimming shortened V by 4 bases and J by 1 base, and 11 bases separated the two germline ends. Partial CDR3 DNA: TGCGCCAGCAGCCTTCATACACCGAACACTGAA. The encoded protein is CASSLHTPNTE. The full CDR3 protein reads CASSLHTPNTEAFF.

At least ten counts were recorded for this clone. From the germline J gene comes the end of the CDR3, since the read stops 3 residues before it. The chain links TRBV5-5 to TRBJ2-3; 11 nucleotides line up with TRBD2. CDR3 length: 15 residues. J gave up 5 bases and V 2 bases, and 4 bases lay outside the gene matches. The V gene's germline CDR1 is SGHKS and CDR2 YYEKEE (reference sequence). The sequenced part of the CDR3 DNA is TGTGCCAGCAGCTTTTTAGCGGGAGGGAGAGATACG. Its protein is CASSFLAGGRDT. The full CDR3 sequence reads CASSFLAGGRDTQYF.

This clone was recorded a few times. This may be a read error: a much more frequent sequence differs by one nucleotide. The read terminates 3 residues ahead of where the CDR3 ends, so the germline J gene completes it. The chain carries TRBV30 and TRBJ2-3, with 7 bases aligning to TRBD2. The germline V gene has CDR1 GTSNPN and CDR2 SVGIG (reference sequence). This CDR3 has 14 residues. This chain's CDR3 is CAWSEGGEAQPQYF. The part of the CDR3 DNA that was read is TGTGCCTGGAGTGAGGGAGGGGAGGCTCAGCCG.

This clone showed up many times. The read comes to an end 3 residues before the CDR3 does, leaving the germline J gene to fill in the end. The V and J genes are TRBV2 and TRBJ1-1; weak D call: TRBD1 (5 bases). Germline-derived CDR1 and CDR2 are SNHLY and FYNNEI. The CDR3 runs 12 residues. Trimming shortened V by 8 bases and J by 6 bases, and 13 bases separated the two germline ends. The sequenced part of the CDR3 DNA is TGTGCCAGCGTGATCCGGGGGGCTGAA. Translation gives CASVIRGAE. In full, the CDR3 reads CASVIRGAEAFF.

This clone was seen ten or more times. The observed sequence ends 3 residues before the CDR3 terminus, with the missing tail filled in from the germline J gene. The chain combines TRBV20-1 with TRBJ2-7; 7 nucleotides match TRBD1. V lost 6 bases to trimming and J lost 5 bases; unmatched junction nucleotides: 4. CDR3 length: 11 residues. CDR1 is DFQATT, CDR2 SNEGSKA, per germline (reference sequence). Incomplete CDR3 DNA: TGCAGTGCCAAAGGGGGCCACGAG. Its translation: CSAKGGHE. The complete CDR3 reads CSAKGGHEQYF.